In this sample, the clone carrying this T cell receptor beta chain turned up many times. Its antigen remains unidentified. One junction end disagrees with the germline gene, perhaps due to a read error. The sample originates from a study of tumor and adjacent non-tumor tissue in lung cancer. Overall study context: On average, productive TCRbeta reads reached about 4.2 million per sample.

Study-level findings and limits: In normal lung, the top 100 clones were significantly more dominant than in tumor. Significantly higher TCR diversity was found in tumor than normal lung.

The template was RNA from unsorted bulk tissue. This non-tumor lung sample came from over 3 cm beyond the tumor edge. TCRbeta libraries were built with three rounds of nested PCR, modified from ARM-PCR. Via MiXCR, TCRdb re-called the multiplex PCR reads, giving one row per CDR3 protein. The table records 35,000 to 55,000 distinct CDR3 sequences, less than 65% of them present only once. This CDR3 has 15 amino acids. Germline CDR1 and CDR2: SGHAT and FQNNGV. Material for sequencing was distant non-tumor lung tissue. V is TRBV11-2 and J is TRBJ2-3; D may match TRBD1 or TRBD2 (5 bases each). The sequence was collected from a man aged 50-60 years with non-small cell lung cancer. In DNA, the CDR3 is TGTGCCAGCAGCTTAATGTCATCTAGCACAGGTACGCAGTATTTT. Protein sequence: CASSLMSSSTGTQYF.